Listed below are T cell receptor beta chains from one sample, sequenced in a study of early T cells in non-severe SARS-CoV-2 infection. TCRdb processed the 5' RACE reads anew with MiXCR; each CDR3 protein has one entry. Here the sample spans 80,000 or so distinct CDR3 sequences, around 12% being singletons. Specimen: whole blood. These receptors came from an adult who was a healthcare worker with PCR-confirmed SARS-CoV-2 infection or an uninfected control (not recorded which). Each CDR3 is given with its conserved first and last residue. The order of the fields is D gene, V gene, clone size, J gene, CDR3 length, CDR3 DNA, CDR3 protein. D genes are given only for firm matches. Size is omitted from some rows. Given values are once, few, many or a class for expanded clones.

d_gene: NA; v_gene: TRBV6-2/TRBV6-3; abundance: NA; j_gene: TRBJ2-1; len: 11; CDR3nt: TGTGCCAGCAGGCAACTAGTACGGCAGTTCTTC; CDR3aa: CASRQLVRQFF
d_gene: TRBD2; v_gene: TRBV19; abundance: many; j_gene: TRBJ2-5; len: 15; CDR3nt: TGTGCCAGTAGTATAGATACGACGGGAGGAGAGACCCAGTACTTC; CDR3aa: CASSIDTTGGETQYF
d_gene: NA; v_gene: TRBV28; abundance: NA; j_gene: TRBJ1-1; len: 13; CDR3nt: TGTGCCTGGGTCCTAGGTTTCTACACTGAAGCTTTCTTT; CDR3aa: CAWVLGFYTEAFF
d_gene: TRBD1; v_gene: TRBV7-6; abundance: few; j_gene: TRBJ1-3; len: 16; CDR3nt: TGTGCCAGCAGCTCCCCGGGACAGGACTCTGGAAACACCATATATTTT; CDR3aa: CASSSPGQDSGNTIYF
d_gene: NA; v_gene: TRBV9; abundance: many; j_gene: TRBJ2-3; len: 15; CDR3nt: TGTGCCAGCAGCCCCCCGCGGGCGACCACAGATACGCAGTATTTT; CDR3aa: CASSPPRATTDTQYF
d_gene: TRBD2; v_gene: TRBV7-2; abundance: many; j_gene: TRBJ2-1; len: 18; CDR3nt: TGTGCCAGCAGCTTAGTTAGGTCTAGCGGGAGGAGGAACAATGAGCAGTTCTTC; CDR3aa: CASSLVRSSGRRNNEQFF
d_gene: NA; v_gene: TRBV9; abundance: many; j_gene: TRBJ2-3; len: 15; CDR3nt: TGTGCCAGCAGCGCGACCGGGGAGATAGGGGATACGCAGTATTTT; CDR3aa: CASSATGEIGDTQYF
d_gene: NA; v_gene: TRBV12-3/TRBV12-4; abundance: few; j_gene: TRBJ2-1; len: 14; CDR3nt: TGTGCCAGCATCGAGTTGGCGGGAAACAATGAGCAGTTCTTC; CDR3aa: CASIELAGNNEQFF
d_gene: NA; v_gene: TRBV28; abundance: few; j_gene: TRBJ2-1; len: 16; CDR3nt: TGTGCCAGCAGTTTCCCCTCCACCCTGGAGTACAATGAGCAGTTCTTC; CDR3aa: CASSFPSTLEYNEQFF
d_gene: NA; v_gene: TRBV5-1; abundance: once; j_gene: TRBJ2-5; len: 15; CDR3nt: TGCGCCAGCAGCTTAACCGGGACCACCGCCGGGACCCAGTACTTC; CDR3aa: CASSLTGTTAGTQYF
d_gene: TRBD1; v_gene: TRBV12-3/TRBV12-4; abundance: few; j_gene: TRBJ1-5; len: 13; CDR3nt: TGTGCCAGCAGCGGGACAGGGGATCAGCCCCAGCATTTT; CDR3aa: CASSGTGDQPQHF
d_gene: TRBD1; v_gene: TRBV20-1; abundance: few; j_gene: TRBJ2-1; len: 13; CDR3nt: TGCAGTGCTAGAGCCGGGACAGACAATGAGCAGTTCTTC; CDR3aa: CSARAGTDNEQFF
d_gene: NA; v_gene: TRBV10-3; abundance: few; j_gene: TRBJ2-1; len: 14; CDR3nt: TGTGCCATCAGTGAGGGGCTAGCCATCAATGAGCAGTTCTTC; CDR3aa: CAISEGLAINEQFF
d_gene: NA; v_gene: TRBV20-1; abundance: few; j_gene: TRBJ2-2; len: 15; CDR3nt: TGCAGTGCTCCCCCGGGGCTGAGGAGCACCGGGGAGCTGTTTTTT; CDR3aa: CSAPPGLRSTGELFF
d_gene: TRBD2; v_gene: TRBV2; abundance: NA; j_gene: TRBJ2-1; len: 16; CDR3nt: TGTGCCAGCAGTTCCTTGGGACTAGCGGGAGTTAATGAGCAGTTCTTC; CDR3aa: CASSSLGLAGVNEQFF
d_gene: TRBD1; v_gene: TRBV28; abundance: NA; j_gene: TRBJ1-2; len: 14; CDR3nt: TGTGCCAGCAGTTCGGCGGGACAGGGAATTGGCTACACCTTC; CDR3aa: CASSSAGQGIGYTF
d_gene: NA; v_gene: TRBV29-1; abundance: many; j_gene: TRBJ1-2; len: 15; CDR3nt: TGCAGCGTTGAAGACTCTCCAGGGACAACATATGGCTACACCTTC; CDR3aa: CSVEDSPGTTYGYTF
d_gene: TRBD1; v_gene: TRBV12-3/TRBV12-4; abundance: few; j_gene: TRBJ1-1; len: 15; CDR3nt: TGTGCCAGCAACCGGCAAGGGACAGGGGGCACTGAAGCTTTCTTT; CDR3aa: CASNRQGTGGTEAFF
d_gene: NA; v_gene: TRBV29-1; abundance: many; j_gene: TRBJ2-1; len: 14; CDR3nt: TGCAGCGTCCCCGCGGAGAGTGCCGACAATGAGCAGTTCTTC; CDR3aa: CSVPAESADNEQFF
d_gene: TRBD2; v_gene: TRBV6-1; abundance: many; j_gene: TRBJ2-2; len: 18; CDR3nt: TGTGCCAGCAGTGAAGATGGAGGACTAGCGGGGGTCACCGGGGAGCTGTTTTTT; CDR3aa: CASSEDGGLAGVTGELFF
d_gene: NA; v_gene: TRBV28; abundance: few; j_gene: TRBJ2-7; len: 14; CDR3nt: TGTGCCAGCAGTTTAAAGGAGGCCCCCTACGAGCAGTACTTC; CDR3aa: CASSLKEAPYEQYF
d_gene: NA; v_gene: TRBV7-9; abundance: NA; j_gene: TRBJ1-6; len: 14; CDR3nt: TGTGCCAGCAGCCTAGTCGCGGGGGACGGACCCCTCCACTTT; CDR3aa: CASSLVAGDGPLHF